This T cell receptor (beta chain) was captured in a study of identical twins. CDR1 and CDR2 (germline): LGHNA, YNFKEQ. V lost 1 base, J lost 10 bases, and 4 bases stayed unmatched. There are 13 residues in the CDR3. Study-level points and caveats: One should note that invariant MAIT and iNKT cells could partly confound zero-insertion analyses. Twin-shared out-of-frame alpha sequences showed excess low generation probability. Twins' surplus sharing was weaker for beta out-of-frame sequences.

This clonotype was recorded a few times. Its antigen is unidentified. A universal primer site was created by template switching, with the cDNA bearing unique molecular identifiers. MiXCR, run by TCRdb on the 5' RACE reads, gives a single entry per CDR3 protein. The sample yields some 1,600,000 distinct CDR3 sequences, around 33% seen once. The sequence was obtained from a newborn girl in good health. The chain links TRBV4-2 to TRBJ2-1, with 7 bases aligning to TRBD2. Sequencing was performed on cord blood. The CDR3 spells CASSQAERDEQFF. In DNA form, the CDR3 reads TGTGCCAGCAGCCAAGCCGAGCGGGACGAGCAGTTCTTC.